Listed below are T cell receptor beta chains from one sample, sequenced in a study of blood T cell repertoires in COVID-19. Profiling relied on immunoSEQ multiplex PCR, and the TCRdb table lists in-frame clones only, not all of them. The sample lists fewer than 250,000 clones, around 80% seen once, with 15% to 20% in the top ten. The sequencing input was peripheral blood. The source of these receptors is a young man with active or convalescent COVID-19. CDR3s include the opening cysteine and the closing phenylalanine or tryptophan. A D gene is named only where the DNA matches it firmly. Clone size is not always given. Where it is, it says once, few, many or a class for expanded clones.

cdr3_aa cdr3_nt clone_size j_call d_call v_call
CSVVYAEQFF TGCAGCGTTGTGTACGCGGAGCAGTTCTTC . TRBJ2-1 . TRBV29-1
CASSRVGTAGEQYF TGTGCCAGCAGCCGCGTGGGGACAGCAGGCGAGCAGTACTTC . TRBJ2-7 TRBD1 TRBV27
CASSFQENTEAFF TGTGCCAGCAGTTTCCAGGAGAACACTGAAGCTTTCTTT once TRBJ1-1 . TRBV27
CASSRAIGRRDTEAFF TGTGCCAGCAGCCGAGCTATCGGGAGAAGGGACACTGAAGCTTTCTTT . TRBJ1-1 . TRBV14
CSVGGEQGSFNTEAFF TGCAGCGTTGGGGGAGAACAGGGGTCCTTCAATACTGAAGCTTTCTTT . TRBJ1-1 TRBD1 TRBV29-1
CASSDSQGADTQYF TGTGCCAGCAGTGACTCACAGGGGGCAGATACGCAGTATTTT many TRBJ2-3 TRBD1 TRBV6-4
CASSLLAGGGEQYF TGTGCCAGCAGCTTGCTAGCGGGAGGCGGCGAGCAGTACTTC . TRBJ2-7 TRBD2 TRBV7-9
CASSPNPGDSGDTQYF TGTGCCAGCAGCCCCAACCCCGGGGACAGCGGTGATACGCAGTATTTT once TRBJ2-3 TRBD1 TRBV6-4
CATSDSLADTDTQYF TGTGCCACCAGTGATTCGCTAGCGGACACAGATACGCAGTATTTT . TRBJ2-3 TRBD2 TRBV24-1
CASSHKGSGEETQYF TGTGCCAGCAGTCATAAGGGTTCAGGGGAAGAGACCCAGTACTTC . TRBJ2-5 . TRBV6-5
CASSAFSTDTQYF TGCGCCAGCAGTGCGTTCAGCACAGATACGCAGTATTTT . TRBJ2-3 . TRBV10-2
CASSPGINTGELFF TGTGCCAGCTCACCCGGGATAAACACCGGGGAGCTGTTTTTT . TRBJ2-2 . TRBV18
CASSRQGSGNTIYF TGTGCCAGCAGCCGCCAGGGCTCTGGAAACACCATATATTTT few TRBJ1-3 . TRBV28
CASSSGTGGYGANVLTF TGTGCCAGCAGCTCCGGGACAGGGGGCTATGGGGCCAACGTCCTGACTTTC . TRBJ2-6 TRBD1 TRBV28
CASSPQGYGEQFF TGTGCCAGCAGCCCGCAGGGGTATGGTGAGCAGTTCTTC . TRBJ2-1 . TRBV11-2